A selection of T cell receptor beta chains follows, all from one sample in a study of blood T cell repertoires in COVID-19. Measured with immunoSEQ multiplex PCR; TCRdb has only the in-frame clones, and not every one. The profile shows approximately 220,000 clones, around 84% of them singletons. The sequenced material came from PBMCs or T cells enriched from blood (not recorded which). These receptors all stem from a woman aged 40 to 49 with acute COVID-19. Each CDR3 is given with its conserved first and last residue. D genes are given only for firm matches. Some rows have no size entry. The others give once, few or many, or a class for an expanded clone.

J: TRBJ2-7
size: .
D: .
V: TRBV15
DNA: TGTGCCACCAGCAGGGGTGACACGGTCTCCTACGAGCAGTACTTC
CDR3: CATSRGDTVSYEQYF

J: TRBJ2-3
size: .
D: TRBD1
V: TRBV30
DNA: TGTGCCTTCGGACAGGGGACAGATACGCAGTATTTT
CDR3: CAFGQGTDTQYF

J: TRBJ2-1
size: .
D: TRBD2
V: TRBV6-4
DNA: TGTGCCAGCAGTGACTCCCAGCGGGATTACAATGAGCAGTTCTTC
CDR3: CASSDSQRDYNEQFF

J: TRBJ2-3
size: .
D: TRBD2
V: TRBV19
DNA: TGTGCCAGTAGTATAGATGCGGGGGGGAGCACAGATACGCAGTATTTT
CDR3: CASSIDAGGSTDTQYF

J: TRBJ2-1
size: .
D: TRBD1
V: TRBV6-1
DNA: TGTGCCAGCAGTGCTCGGACAGGGGGCTCCTACAATGAGCAGTTCTTC
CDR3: CASSARTGGSYNEQFF

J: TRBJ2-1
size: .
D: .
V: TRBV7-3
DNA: TGTGCCAGCAGCACCGGGGTAGGCGATGAGCAGTTCTTC
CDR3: CASSTGVGDEQFF

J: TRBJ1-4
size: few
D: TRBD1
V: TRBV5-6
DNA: TGTGCCAGCAGCTTAAACAGGGGTTGGGGAAATGAAAAACTGTTTTTT
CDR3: CASSLNRGWGNEKLFF

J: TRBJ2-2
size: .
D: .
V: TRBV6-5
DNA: TGTGCCAGCAGTTACCGGAGGGCTGTGAACACCGGGGAGCTGTTTTTT
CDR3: CASSYRRAVNTGELFF

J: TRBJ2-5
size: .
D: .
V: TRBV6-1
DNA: TGTGCCAGCAGTGAAGAGGGCAGGGCACAAGAGACCCAGTACTTC
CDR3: CASSEEGRAQETQYF

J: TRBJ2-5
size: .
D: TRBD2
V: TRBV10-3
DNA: TGTGCCATCAGCCAAGACGGACTAGCGGGGGGCCTCTTGTACTTC
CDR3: CAISQDGLAGGLLYF

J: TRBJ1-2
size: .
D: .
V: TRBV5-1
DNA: TGCGCCAGCAGCTTAAACGGTGGAGGAGGCTACACCTTC
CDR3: CASSLNGGGGYTF

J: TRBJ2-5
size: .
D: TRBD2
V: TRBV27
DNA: TGTGCCAGCAGTTTTCGGGAGGGGGAGACCCAGTACTTC
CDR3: CASSFREGETQYF

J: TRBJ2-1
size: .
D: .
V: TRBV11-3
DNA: TGTGCCAGCAGCTCGGCGGGGTATGAGCAGTTCTTC
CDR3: CASSSAGYEQFF

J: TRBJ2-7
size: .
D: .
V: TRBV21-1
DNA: TGTGCCAGCAGCAAAGGTAGACTGGACTACGAGCAGTACTTC
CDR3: CASSKGRLDYEQYF

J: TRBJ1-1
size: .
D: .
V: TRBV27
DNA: TGTGCCAGCAGTTTATTAGGCAGGGACATGAACACTGAAGCTTTCTTT
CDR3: CASSLLGRDMNTEAFF

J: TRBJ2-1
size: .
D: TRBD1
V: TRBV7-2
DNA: TGTGCCAGCAGCGGGGGACAGGGTCAATACAATGAGCAGTTCTTC
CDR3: CASSGGQGQYNEQFF

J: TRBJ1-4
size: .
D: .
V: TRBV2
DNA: TGTGCCAGCAGTGGGATGGGAACAGGAAGAGAAAAACTGTTTTTT
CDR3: CASSGMGTGREKLFF

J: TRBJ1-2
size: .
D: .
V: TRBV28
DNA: TGTGCCAGCAGTTGGACAGCTGGCTACACCTTC
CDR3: CASSWTAGYTF

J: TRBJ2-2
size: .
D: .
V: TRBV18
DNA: TGTGCCAGCTCACCCCCCGACAGACACACCGGGGAGCTGTTTTTT
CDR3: CASSPPDRHTGELFF

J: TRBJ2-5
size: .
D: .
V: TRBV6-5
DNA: TGTGCCAGCAGCTTACAGGACCTTGTTCGGGAGACCCAGTACTTC
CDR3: CASSLQDLVRETQYF

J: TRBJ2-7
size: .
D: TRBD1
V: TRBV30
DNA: TGTGCCTGGGTTAGACAGGGGATCGGCTACGAGCAGTACTTC
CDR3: CAWVRQGIGYEQYF

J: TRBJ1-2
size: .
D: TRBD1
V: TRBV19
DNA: TGTGCCACCCGGGACAGGGGAGCCTTGGGCTACACCTTC
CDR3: CATRDRGALGYTF

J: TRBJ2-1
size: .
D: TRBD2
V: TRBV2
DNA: TGTGCCAGCAGTATGGGACTACCCGGGAATGAGCAGTTCTTC
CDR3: CASSMGLPGNEQFF

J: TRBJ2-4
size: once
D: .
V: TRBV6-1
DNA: TGTGCCAGCAGTGAAGCATACGGGGTTTCGGGATTTCTAGCCAAAAACATTCAGTACTTC
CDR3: CASSEAYGVSGFLAKNIQYF

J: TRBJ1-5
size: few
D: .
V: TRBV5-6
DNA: TGTGCCAGCAGCCTGGGACTTGGGGGGAATAGCAATCAGCCCCAGCATTTT
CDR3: CASSLGLGGNSNQPQHF

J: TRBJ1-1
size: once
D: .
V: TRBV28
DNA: TGTGCCAGCAGTTTCCAGGGTGTGATGACTGAAGCTTTCTTT
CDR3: CASSFQGVMTEAFF

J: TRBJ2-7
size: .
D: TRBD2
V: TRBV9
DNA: TGTGCCAGCAGCGTTGGTGGGACTAGCTTTTCCTACGAGCAGTACTTC
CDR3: CASSVGGTSFSYEQYF

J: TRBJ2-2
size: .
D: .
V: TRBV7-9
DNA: TGTGCCGGAGGGGTCGGTACCACGAACACCGGGGAGCTGTTTTTT
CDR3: CAGGVGTTNTGELFF

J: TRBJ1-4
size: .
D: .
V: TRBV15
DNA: TGTGCCACCAGCAGAGATTTAGGGGATAATGAAAAACTGTTTTTT
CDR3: CATSRDLGDNEKLFF

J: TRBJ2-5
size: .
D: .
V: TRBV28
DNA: TGTGCCAGCAGTACTTCAGGGGAGGAGACCCAGTACTTC
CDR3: CASSTSGEETQYF

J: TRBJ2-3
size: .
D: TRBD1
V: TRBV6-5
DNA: TGTGCCAGCAGAACAGGGGGCAGGGGTACGCAGTATTTT
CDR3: CASRTGGRGTQYF

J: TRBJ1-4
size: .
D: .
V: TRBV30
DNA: TGTGCCTGGGCGATTACAGGGTATGATGAAAAACTGTTTTTT
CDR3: CAWAITGYDEKLFF

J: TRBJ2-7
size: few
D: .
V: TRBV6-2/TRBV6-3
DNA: TGTGCCAGCAGTAAGCCCCCGGGACACCCTTACGAGCAGTACTTC
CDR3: CASSKPPGHPYEQYF

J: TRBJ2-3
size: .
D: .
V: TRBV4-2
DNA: TGTGCCAGCAGCCCCTCGTACGGGTACGATACGCAGTATTTT
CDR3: CASSPSYGYDTQYF

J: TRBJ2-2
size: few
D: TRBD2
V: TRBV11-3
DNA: TGTGCCAGCAGCTCACCGGGACTAGCGGGAGCCGGGGAGCTGTTTTTT
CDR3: CASSSPGLAGAGELFF

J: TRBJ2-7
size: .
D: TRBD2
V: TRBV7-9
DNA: TGTGCCAGCAGCTTAGCGGGAGGGCCGGGAGAGCAGTACTTC
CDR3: CASSLAGGPGEQYF

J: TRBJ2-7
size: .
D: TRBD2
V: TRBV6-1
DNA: TGTGCCAGCAGTGAGGGACTAGCGTCTTCCTACGAGCAGTACTTC
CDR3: CASSEGLASSYEQYF

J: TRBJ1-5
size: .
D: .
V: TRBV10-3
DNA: TGTGCCATCAGTTACGAGGGGGTCCAGCCCCAGCATTTT
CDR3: CAISYEGVQPQHF

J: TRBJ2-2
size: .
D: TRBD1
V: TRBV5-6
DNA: TGTGCCAGCAGCTTGGCAGACAGGGATACCGGGGAGCTGTTTTTT
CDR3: CASSLADRDTGELFF

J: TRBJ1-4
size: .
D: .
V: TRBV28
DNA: TGTGCCAGCAGCTGGGGGGGAGAAAAACTGTTTTTT
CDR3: CASSWGGEKLFF

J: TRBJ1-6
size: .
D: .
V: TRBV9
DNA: TGTGCCAGCAGCGCCAGGACAGCAGATAATTCACCCCTCCACTTT
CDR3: CASSARTADNSPLHF

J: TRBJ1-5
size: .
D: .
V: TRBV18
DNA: TGTGCCAGCTCTTCACAGGGAGGCAATCAGCCCCAGCATTTT
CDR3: CASSSQGGNQPQHF

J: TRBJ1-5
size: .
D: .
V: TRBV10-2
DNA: TGCGCCAGCGCGGAGGGTGGAGGGTACAATCAGCCCCAGCATTTT
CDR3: CASAEGGGYNQPQHF

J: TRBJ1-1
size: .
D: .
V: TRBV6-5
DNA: TGTGCCAGCAGTTACTTGACTGGGGGGGACGCTGAAGCTTTCTTT
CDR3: CASSYLTGGDAEAFF

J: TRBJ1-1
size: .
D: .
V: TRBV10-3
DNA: TGTGCCATCAGGGGGACATCCGACACTGAAGCTTTCTTT
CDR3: CAIRGTSDTEAFF